Shown below are 15 T cell receptor beta chains from a single sample sequenced in a study of T cells in Graves' hyperthyroidism and ophthalmopathy. Amplification targeted TCR beta CDR3 regions from RNA transcripts. Researchers ran a first-round RT-PCR on the TCR CDR3 using the HTBI primer set. TCRdb re-called the multiplex PCR reads with MiXCR, one entry per CDR3 protein. The data show about 590,000 distinct CDR3 sequences, with less than 20% seen just once and under 8% held by the top ten. The sample taken for sequencing was blood. The receptors were gathered from a woman under 40 with Graves' hyperthyroidism.

This clonotype came up a few times. The rearrangement uses TRBV19 and TRBJ2-1; no firm D call. Trimming stripped 5 bases from V and 0 bases from J, with 14 bases between. The germline V gene encodes CDR1 LNHDA and CDR2 SQIVND (reference sequence). The CDR3 length is 16 residues. The CDR3 nucleotides are TGTGCCAGTAGTGTAATGGCGCTGAGCTCCTACAATGAGCAGTTCTTC. It encodes CASSVMALSSYNEQFF.

This clonotype has at least ten counts. V usage is TRBV7-2 and J usage is TRBJ1-4; D is possibly TRBD1 (5 bases). This CDR3 is built from 16 residues. Per the germline V gene, CDR1 is SGHTA and CDR2 is FQGNSA. Trimming removed 5 bases from V and 11 bases from J, with 24 bases in between. The CDR3 coding sequence is TGTGCCAGCAGCCCACCCGGTGACAGCGTTAATAGGAAACTGTTTTTT. This gives the protein CASSPPGDSVNRKLFF.

This clonotype was picked up many times. The V call is TRBV30, the J call TRBJ2-5, with a tentative D call TRBD2 (5 bases). Germline V gene lookup returns CDR1 GTSNPN and CDR2 SVGIG (reference sequence). This CDR3 contains 13 residues. With 7 bases removed from V and 1 base from J, the gap between germline ends came to 13 bases. CDR3 loop: CAYEESGQETQYF. The CDR3 nucleotides are TGTGCCTACGAGGAAAGCGGCCAAGAGACCCAGTACTTC.

V usage is TRBV28 and J usage is TRBJ2-1; the match to TRBD2 covers 8 bases. Germline assignment: CDR1 MDHEN and CDR2 SYDVKM. The CDR3 loop spans 15 amino acids. V lost 6 bases to trimming and J lost 7 bases; unmatched junction nucleotides: 11. The DNA of the CDR3 is TGTGCCAGCAGAACCGGGACTAGTGATCAGAATGAGCAGTTCTTC. Translated: CASRTGTSDQNEQFF. The entire variable domain, with the rest obtained from reference TRBV28 and TRBJ2-1, is as follows: DVKVTQSSRYLVKRTGEKVFLECVQDMDHENMFWYRQDPGLGLRLIYFSYDVKMKEKGDIPEGYSVSREKKERFSLILESASTNQTSMYLCASRTGTSDQNEQFFGPGTRLTVL.

The chain employs TRBV7-2 and TRBJ2-7, with 7 bases fitting TRBD1. This CDR3 has 14 amino acids. From germline, CDR1 is SGHTA and CDR2 FQGNSA. The trim removed 6 bases at V and 4 bases at J, leaving 9 bases unmatched. The CDR3 region is CASSRTGGMYEQYF. Written as DNA, the CDR3 is TGTGCCAGCAGTAGGACAGGTGGGATGTACGAGCAGTACTTC.

This clonotype showed up just a few times. The chain employs TRBV5-1 and TRBJ1-5; D is perhaps TRBD1 (5 bases). This CDR3 has 13 residues. Trimming left V 0 bases short and J 7 bases short, with 8 bases between. The V gene's germline CDR1 is SGHRS and CDR2 YFSETQ. The CDR3 here is CASSLGQSQPQHF. CDR3 DNA: TGCGCCAGCAGCTTGGGACAGAGCCAGCCCCAGCATTTT.

In the case of this clonotype: A much larger clone is a single base away; this may be a read error. The DNA of the CDR3 is TGTGCCACCAGTGGTTTGGGACAGGCCTATGGCTACACCTTC. The encoded protein is CATSGLGQAYGYTF. The chain uses TRBV24-1 and TRBJ1-2, with 8 bases matching TRBD1. From germline, CDR1 is KGHDR and CDR2 SFDVKD. CDR3 length: 14 residues.

This clonotype showed up many times. CDR3 nucleotide sequence: TGTGCCAGCAGTGGCTACGCCCAGGGGGCCTTTGGCTACACCTTC. Translating it yields CASSGYAQGAFGYTF. V and J are TRBV6-1 and TRBJ1-2, with 8 nucleotides matching TRBD1. CDR3 length: 15 amino acids. CDR1 MNHNS and CDR2 SASEGT come from the germline V gene. V shed 4 bases and J 7 bases; nucleotides not matched to a gene: 11.

This chain connects TRBV19 to TRBJ2-4; 7 positions agree with TRBD1. The germline V gene encodes CDR1 LNHDA and CDR2 SQIVND (reference sequence). J gave up 4 bases and V 4 bases, and 4 bases lay outside the gene matches. The CDR3 has 14 amino acids. The CDR3 reads CASSSRDRKNIQYF. The CDR3 DNA sequence: TGTGCCAGTAGTAGCCGGGACAGAAAAAACATTCAGTACTTC.

In this sample, this clonotype turned up many times. The rearrangement links TRBV12-3 or TRBV12-4 to TRBJ2-5, with D uncertain. The V end was cut by 6 bases, the J end by 0 bases, with 11 bases between. The CDR3 consists of 14 residues. Here the CDR3 DNA reads TGTGCCAGCAGCCCCCTAACGTACCAAGAGACCCAGTACTTC. Protein: CASSPLTYQETQYF.

In its sample, this clonotype was seen many times. The chain carries TRBV6-2 or TRBV6-3 and TRBJ2-7; no firm D call. Germline V gene sequence: CDR1 MNHEY, CDR2 SVGEGT. The CDR3 runs 14 residues. Trimming took off 2 bases at V and 3 bases at J, with 11 bases between the two ends. CDR3 in DNA: TGTGCCAGCAGTTACCCACTTCGTTTCTACGAGCAGTACTTC. The encoded protein is CASSYPLRFYEQYF.

This clonotype appeared many times. The chain combines TRBV12-3 or TRBV12-4 with TRBJ2-7, with D possibly matching TRBD1 (8 bases). The CDR3 contains 17 residues. V lost 3 bases and J lost 6, with 24 bases in between. The DNA of the CDR3 is TGTGCCAGCAGTTTTGATCTAACCGACAGGGGAGGGTCCGAGCAGTACTTC. Translating it yields CASSFDLTDRGGSEQYF.

The table lists this clonotype with many counts. The rearrangement joins TRBV3-1 to TRBJ1-1; weak D call: TRBD1 (6 bases). The CDR3 consists of 15 residues. Germline V gene lookup returns CDR1 LGHDT and CDR2 YNNKEL (reference sequence). V was cut by 4 bases and J by 4 bases, with 16 bases left in between. Written as DNA, the CDR3 is TGTGCCAGCAGCCTCTCGGGGGCCTCGAGCACTGAAGCTTTCTTT. Its protein is CASSLSGASSTEAFF.

This clonotype was recorded at least ten times. This chain connects TRBV6-2 or TRBV6-3 to TRBJ1-1, with TRBD1 as a possible D gene (6 bases). The V end was cut by 2 bases, the J end by 2 bases, with 9 bases between. CDR3 length: 14 residues. Looked up from germline, CDR1 is MNHEY and CDR2 is SVGEGT. Here the CDR3 DNA reads TGTGCCAGCAGTTACCGGGGGACAAACACTGAAGCTTTCTTT. Its translation: CASSYRGTNTEAFF.

CDR3 DNA sequence: TGTGCCAGCAGCCCCCAGCCGGGGCTGAATGAGCAGTTCTTC. It encodes CASSPQPGLNEQFF. The chain employs TRBV7-6 and TRBJ2-1, with D perhaps assigned TRBD1 or TRBD2 (5 bases each). The CDR3 length is 14 residues. Per the germline V gene, CDR1 is SGHVS and CDR2 is FNYEAQ. The ends were cut back, 5 bases at V and 7 bases at J, with 15 bases in the middle.